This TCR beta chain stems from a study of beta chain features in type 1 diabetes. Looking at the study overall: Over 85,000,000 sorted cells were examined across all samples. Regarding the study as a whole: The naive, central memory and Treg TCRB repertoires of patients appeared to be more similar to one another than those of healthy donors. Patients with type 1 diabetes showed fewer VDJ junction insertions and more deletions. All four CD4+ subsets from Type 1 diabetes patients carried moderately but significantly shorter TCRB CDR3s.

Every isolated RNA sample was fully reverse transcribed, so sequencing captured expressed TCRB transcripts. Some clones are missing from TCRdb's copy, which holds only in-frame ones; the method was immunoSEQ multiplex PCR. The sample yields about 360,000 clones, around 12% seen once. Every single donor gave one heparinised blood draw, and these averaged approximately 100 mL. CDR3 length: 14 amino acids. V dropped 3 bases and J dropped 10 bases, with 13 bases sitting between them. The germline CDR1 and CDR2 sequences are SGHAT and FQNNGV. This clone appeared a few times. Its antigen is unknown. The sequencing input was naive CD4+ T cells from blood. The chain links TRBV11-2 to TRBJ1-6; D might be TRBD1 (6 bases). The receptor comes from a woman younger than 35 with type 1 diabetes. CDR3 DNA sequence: TGTGCCAGCAGCTTTGGGCAGGGGAACTCACCCCTCCACTTT. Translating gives CASSFGQGNSPLHF.